This T cell receptor (beta chain) came from a study of blood T cells in healthy people across ages. CDR3 size: 14 residues. Germline CDR1 and CDR2: MNHEY and SMNVEV (reference sequence). Unmatched junction bases numbered 1, after V lost 3 bases and J lost 6 bases. For the second PCR, which ran for roughly 7 to 11 cycles, a sample-barcoded 5' primer and a J-beta primer mix were used. At least 2.5 million CDR3-containing paired-end reads were obtained per sample. TCRdb ran MiXCR on the 5' RACE reads and lists one entry per CDR3 protein. The data hold about 640,000 distinct CDR3 sequences, with 58% observed a single time.

The chain recombines TRBV27 with TRBJ2-5, with TRBD2 matching 13 bases. The sample comprised blood. The sequence was collected from a man aged 60 to 75 in good health. CDR3 sequence reads: CASSLGLAGQTQYF. The CDR3 DNA sequence: TGTGCCAGCAGTTTGGGACTAGCGGGGCAGACCCAGTACTTC.